Each of the 10 T cell receptor beta chains below was sequenced from the same sample in a study of OX40 agonist ivuxolimab in advanced cancers. The table came from immunoSEQ multiplex PCR; TCRdb's copy has only in-frame clones and leaves some out. The sample has around 100,000 clones; around 87% are singletons. The sequencing here drew on CD4+ or CD8+ T cells sorted from blood, taken in a trial of the OX40 agonist ivuxolimab. These receptors were taken from an adult with an advanced solid tumor such as melanoma, head and neck, liver or kidney cancer.

The chain's CDR3 is CASSLRTHYEQYF. DNA for the CDR3: TGTGCCAGCAGCTTACGGACACACTACGAGCAGTACTTC. The J gene is TRBJ2-7, the V gene TRBV7-6; possible D gene TRBD1, 5 bases. V was clipped by 2 bases and J by 3 bases, with 8 bases between them. Germline values: CDR1 SGHVS, CDR2 FNYEAQ. The length of the CDR3 is 13 residues.

This chain joins TRBV7-9 and TRBJ2-3, with no clear D. The CDR3 has 13 residues. Germline values: CDR1 SEHNR, CDR2 FQNEAQ (reference sequence). Trimming pared 5 bases from V and 5 bases from J, leaving 11 bases between. Written as DNA, the CDR3 is TGTGCCAGCAGCCTATCGGAACGAGATACGCAGTATTTT. It codes for CASSLSERDTQYF.

The chain links TRBV5-6 to TRBJ1-6, with 11 positions matching TRBD1. Germline trimming cut 5 bases from V and 7 bases from J; bases unmatched to any gene: 2. In germline, CDR1 is SGHDT, CDR2 YYEEEE. The CDR3 loop spans 14 amino acids. As DNA, the CDR3 is TGTGCCAGCAGTCGGGACAGGGGGAATTCACCCCTCCACTTT. It encodes CASSRDRGNSPLHF.

This sequence joins TRBV5-1 and TRBJ2-1; 8 bases match TRBD2. Trimming cost V 1 base and J 5 bases; bases outside gene matches: 8. Germline CDR1 is SGHRS and CDR2 is YFSETQ. The CDR3 is 16 amino acids. This CDR3 reads CASSLSSGGGHNEQFF. CDR3 nucleotides: TGCGCCAGCAGCTTGAGCAGTGGCGGGGGGCACAATGAGCAGTTCTTC.

Notes on this clone: Other DNA sequences in the sample encode the same CDR3. The V and J genes are TRBV5-1 and TRBJ2-2, with 7 positions matching TRBD1. The CDR3 spans 14 residues. The ends lost 5 bases at V and 6 bases at J; junction bases unmatched: 7. Germline assignment: CDR1 SGHRS and CDR2 YFSETQ. CDR3 protein: CASRRQGVPGELFF. The DNA of the CDR3 is TGCGCCAGCAGGCGCCAGGGGGTTCCCGGGGAGCTGTTTTTT.

The chain joins TRBV11-3 to TRBJ2-2; perhaps TRBD2 as D (5 bases). This CDR3 contains 12 residues. Trimming removed 5 bases at V and 9 bases at J, with 10 bases between. Per germline, CDR1 SGHNT and CDR2 YENEEA. CDR3 nucleotides: TGTGCCAGCAGCGAGGGTTTCAGGGAGCTGTTTTTT. Its translation is CASSEGFRELFF.

The chain carries TRBV7-9 and TRBJ2-3; 7 positions match TRBD2. The CDR3 contains 16 residues. V lost 2 bases to trimming and J lost 1 base; unmatched junction nucleotides: 6. Germline V lookup: CDR1 SEHNR, CDR2 FQNEAQ (reference sequence). Written as DNA, the CDR3 is TGTGCCAGCAGCTTATCGGGGCTAGCGGGCACAGATACGCAGTATTTT. This translates into CASSLSGLAGTDTQYF.

Regarding this clone: This same CDR3 is encoded by further DNA sequences in the sample. This chain joins TRBV5-1 and TRBJ1-5; D not resolved. CDR1 is SGHRS, CDR2 YFSETQ, per germline. The CDR3 length is 15 residues. V lost 0 bases to trimming and J lost 1 base, with 8 bases between them. The chain's CDR3 is CASSLGGYSNQPQHF. The CDR3 nucleotides read TGCGCCAGCAGCTTGGGAGGGTACAGCAATCAGCCCCAGCATTTT.

The chain employs TRBV28 and TRBJ1-2; D gene ambiguous. CDR3 length: 14 amino acids. With 3 bases removed from V and 4 bases from J, the gap between germline ends came to 12 bases. The germline CDR1 and CDR2 sequences are MDHEN and SYDVKM. In nucleotides, the CDR3 is TGTGCCAGCAGTTTTGGTCAGGCGGGCTATGGCTACACCTTC. It yields the protein CASSFGQAGYGYTF.

The V gene is TRBV30, the J gene TRBJ2-7; D tentatively reads TRBD1 or TRBD2 (6 bases each). Germline V gene lookup returns CDR1 GTSNPN and CDR2 SVGIG (reference sequence). With 1 base removed from V and 3 bases from J, the gap between germline ends came to 16 bases. This CDR3 contains 15 residues. The CDR3 loop is CAWSGSGAGSYEQYF. CDR3 in DNA: TGTGCCTGGAGTGGATCGGGGGCAGGGAGCTACGAGCAGTACTTC. Filled out from reference TRBV30 and TRBJ2-7, the complete variable domain reads SQTIHQWPATLVQPVGSPLSLECTVEGTSNPNLYWYRQAAGRGLQLLFYSVGIGQISSEVPQNLSASRPQDRQFILSSKKLLLSDSGFYLCAWSGSGAGSYEQYFGPGTRLTVT.